Listed below are T cell receptor beta chains from one sample, sequenced in a study of blood T cell repertoires in COVID-19. Assay: immunoSEQ multiplex PCR; the TCRdb copy retains only in-frame clones and omits some. The data hold around 100,000 clones, with around 90% observed a single time. Sequenced sample: peripheral blood. These TCRs come from a human donor with active COVID-19. The donor label of this sample is uncertain. The CDR3 runs from the conserved cysteine through the conserved F or W. Fields, in order: J gene, V gene, clone size, D gene, CDR3 length, CDR3 DNA, CDR3 protein. A D gene is named only where the DNA matches it firmly. A row's size may be missing; if present it is once, few, many or a size class.

TRBJ2-5,TRBV19,-,TRBD2,16,TGTGCCAGTAGTATCTTGGCGGGGGGGTCCCAAGAGACCCAGTACTTC,CASSILAGGSQETQYF
TRBJ1-4,TRBV5-1,once,-,16,TGCGCCAGCAGCGCCGTACAGGGCGCAACTAATGAAAAACTGTTTTTT,CASSAVQGATNEKLFF
TRBJ1-4,TRBV7-2,-,-,14,TGTGCCAGCAGGGGTCGTCGGGGGAATGAAAAACTGTTTTTT,CASRGRRGNEKLFF
TRBJ1-4,TRBV7-6,-,TRBD1,16,TGTGCCAGCAGCTTAGCGTGGAGGGGGCGGGATGAAAAACTGTTTTTT,CASSLAWRGRDEKLFF
TRBJ2-5,TRBV2,few,-,13,TGTGCCAGCTTCGGTGGCGGGCAAGAGACCCAGTACTTC,CASFGGGQETQYF
TRBJ2-3,TRBV3-1/TRBV3-2,-,-,14,TGTGCCAGCAGCCAGACAATCAACACAGATACGCAGTATTTT,CASSQTINTDTQYF
TRBJ1-1,TRBV7-8,-,TRBD1,17,TGTGCCAGCAGCTTTGACCAACTGCGGGACAGGGTCACTGAAGCTTTCTTT,CASSFDQLRDRVTEAFF
TRBJ1-1,TRBV9,-,TRBD1,16,TGTGCCAGCAGCGTAGGAGGACAGGTATCGAACACTGAAGCTTTCTTT,CASSVGGQVSNTEAFF
TRBJ2-7,TRBV7-2,-,TRBD1,14,TGTGCCAGCAGCTTAGACAGGGGCTCCTACGAGCAGTACTTC,CASSLDRGSYEQYF
TRBJ2-3,TRBV2,-,-,18,TGTGCCAGCAGGGACCCCCTTAGGCAGGGGCTTTCGATGGATACGCAGTATTTT,CASRDPLRQGLSMDTQYF
TRBJ2-1,TRBV6-2/TRBV6-3,-,TRBD2,15,TGTGCCAGCAGTTGGATACTAGCGGGGGCGACCGAGCAGTTCTTC,CASSWILAGATEQFF